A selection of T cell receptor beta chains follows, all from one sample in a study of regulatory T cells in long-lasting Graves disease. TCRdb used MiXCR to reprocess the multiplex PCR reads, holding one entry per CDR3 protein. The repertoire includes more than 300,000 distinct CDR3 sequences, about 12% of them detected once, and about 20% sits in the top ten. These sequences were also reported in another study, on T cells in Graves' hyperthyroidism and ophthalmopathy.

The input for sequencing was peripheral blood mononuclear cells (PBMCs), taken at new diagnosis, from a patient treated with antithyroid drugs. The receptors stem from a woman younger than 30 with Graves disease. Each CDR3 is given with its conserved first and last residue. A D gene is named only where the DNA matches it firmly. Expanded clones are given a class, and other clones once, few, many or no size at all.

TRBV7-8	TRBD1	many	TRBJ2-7	TGTGCCAGCAGCCCGACGACAGGGGATCAGTACTTC	CASSPTTGDQYF
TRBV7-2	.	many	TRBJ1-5	TGTGCCAGCAGCTGGGGCGTCTCCCCGGGGCCCCAGCATTTT	CASSWGVSPGPQHF
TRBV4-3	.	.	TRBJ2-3	TGCGCCAGCAGCCAAGATCGGGTAGGAAGGACAGATACGCAGTATTTT	CASSQDRVGRTDTQYF
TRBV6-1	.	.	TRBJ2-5	TGTGCCAGCAGGTCTATCGGACACCCCGGTAAAGAGACCCAGTACTTC	CASRSIGHPGKETQYF
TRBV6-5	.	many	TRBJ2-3	TGTGCCAGCAGTTACGGCCCCTTGGGGACAGATACGCAGTATTTT	CASSYGPLGTDTQYF
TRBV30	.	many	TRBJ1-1	TGTGCCTGGAGTGTACAATGGAACACTGAAGCTTTCTTT	CAWSVQWNTEAFF
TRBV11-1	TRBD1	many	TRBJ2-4	TGTGCCAGCACCCATACCGACAGGGAGAAAAACATTCAGTACTTC	CASTHTDREKNIQYF
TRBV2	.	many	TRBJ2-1	TGTGCCAGCAGTGGTATCGGCAGGAGCTCCTACAATGAGCAGTTCTTC	CASSGIGRSSYNEQFF
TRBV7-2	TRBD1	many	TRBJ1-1	TGTGCCAGCAGCTCCCCTCGACAGGGGTGGGTCACTGAAGCTTTCTTT	CASSSPRQGWVTEAFF
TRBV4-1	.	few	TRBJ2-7	TGCGCCAGCAGCCAAGCTGCGGGATTAAACTACGAGCAGTACTTC	CASSQAAGLNYEQYF
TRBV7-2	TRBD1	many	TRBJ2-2	TGTGCCAGCAGCCCATCCCGGGACAGGAGGAACACCGGGGAGCTGTTTTTT	CASSPSRDRRNTGELFF
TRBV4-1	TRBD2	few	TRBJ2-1	TGCGCCAGCAGCCAAGTGGGGAGGACTAGCCAAACCTACAATGAGCAGTTCTTC	CASSQVGRTSQTYNEQFF
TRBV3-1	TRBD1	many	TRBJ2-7	TGTGCCAGCAGCCACACAGGGGCCGATGCCTACGAGCAGTACTTC	CASSHTGADAYEQYF
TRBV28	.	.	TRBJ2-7	TGTGCCAGCAGTGCCCGGGTACTCCGCGGCGACGAGCAGTACTTC	CASSARVLRGDEQYF
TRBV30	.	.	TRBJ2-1	TGTGCCTGGAGTACGCTAGCGAGACCCGATGCGGGTGAGCAGTTCTTC	CAWSTLARPDAGEQFF
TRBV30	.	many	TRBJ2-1	TGTGCCTGGAGTGGAGGGCAGTTCTACAATGAGCAGTTCTTC	CAWSGGQFYNEQFF
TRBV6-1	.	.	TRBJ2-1	TGTGCCAGCCATAGGGGGTACAATGAGCAGTTCTTC	CASHRGYNEQFF
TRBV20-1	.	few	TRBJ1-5	TGCAGTGCTAGAGGGCCGCGGGGGAAAGGCTTCGGGCAGCCCCAGCATTTT	CSARGPRGKGFGQPQHF
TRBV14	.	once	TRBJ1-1	TGTGCCAGCAGCCAGATTAGGAATATACCTTTCTTT	CASSQIRNIPFF
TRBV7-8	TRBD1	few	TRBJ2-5	TGTGCCAGCAGCTTAGATAAGGTCAGGGGGCTCTTATCGCGAGAGACCCAGTACTTC	CASSLDKVRGLLSRETQYF
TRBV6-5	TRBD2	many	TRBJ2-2	TGTGCCAGCAGTTCAAGCGGGGGTTACACCGGGGAGCTGTTTTTT	CASSSSGGYTGELFF
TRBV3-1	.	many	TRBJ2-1	TGTGCCGGCAGTCGGGACGGATCCTACAATGAGCAGTTCTTC	CAGSRDGSYNEQFF
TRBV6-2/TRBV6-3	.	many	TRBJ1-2	TGTGCCAGCAGTTACTCAATCCTGGGTGGCTACACCTTC	CASSYSILGGYTF
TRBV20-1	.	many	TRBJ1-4	TGCAGTACACGGGCCCGGGGTGAAAAACTGTTTTTT	CSTRARGEKLFF
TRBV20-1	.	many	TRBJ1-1	TGCAGTGCTCCGAGATACGAGGGGAACACTGAAGCTTTCTTT	CSAPRYEGNTEAFF
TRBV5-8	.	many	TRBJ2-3	TGTGCCAGCAGCTTACGGGGATTGGGCACAGATACGCAGTATTTT	CASSLRGLGTDTQYF
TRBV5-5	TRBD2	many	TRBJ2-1	TGTGCCAGCACCCGGACTAGCGGGGAAAGAAGTGAGCAGTTCTTC	CASTRTSGERSEQFF
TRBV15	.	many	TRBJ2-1	TGTGCCACCAGCCCGAATAGTGAGCAGTTCTTC	CATSPNSEQFF
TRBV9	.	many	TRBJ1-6	TGTGCCAGCAGCGTAGGGCGGGAAATTACCTATAATTCACCCCTCCACTTT	CASSVGREITYNSPLHF
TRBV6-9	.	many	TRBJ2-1	TGTGCCAGCAGTTACTCTGTCTCAGGCTATGAGCAGTTCTTC	CASSYSVSGYEQFF
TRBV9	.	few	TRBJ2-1	TGTGCCAGCAGCGTAAGTTCAGAGCAGTTCTTC	CASSVSSEQFF
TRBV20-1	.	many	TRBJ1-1	TGCAGTGCCATTGGGGGTTTGAACACTGAAGCTTTCTTT	CSAIGGLNTEAFF
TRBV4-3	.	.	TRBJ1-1	TGCGCCAGCAGCCAGGGCCCGAACACTGAAGCTTTCTTT	CASSQGPNTEAFF
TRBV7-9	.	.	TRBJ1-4	TGTGCCAGCAGCTTAGACAGCAGCACTAATGAAAAACTGTTTTTT	CASSLDSSTNEKLFF
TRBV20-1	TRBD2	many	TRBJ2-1	TGCAGTGCTAGAGATCCGGGGCTAGCGGTCTACAATGAGCAGTTCTTC	CSARDPGLAVYNEQFF
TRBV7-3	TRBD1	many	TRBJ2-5	TGTGCCAGCAGCTTCGATGCATCAGGGGGCCGGGAGACCCAGTACTTC	CASSFDASGGRETQYF
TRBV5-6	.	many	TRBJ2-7	TGTGCCAGCAGCTTTAGGGGCGTCTACGAGCAGTACTTC	CASSFRGVYEQYF
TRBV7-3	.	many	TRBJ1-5	TGTGCCAGCAGCCTCCATCCCAATCAGCCCCAGCATTTT	CASSLHPNQPQHF
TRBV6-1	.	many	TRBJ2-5	TGTGCCAGCAGCCCTGGGTGGCTTCAAGAGACCCAGTACTTC	CASSPGWLQETQYF
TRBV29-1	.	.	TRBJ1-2	TGCAGCGTTGACCCAGGGGACTATGGCTACACCTTC	CSVDPGDYGYTF
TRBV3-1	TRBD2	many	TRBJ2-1	TGTGCCAGCAGCCCGACTAGCGGGGGAGTGGGGCAGTTCTTC	CASSPTSGGVGQFF
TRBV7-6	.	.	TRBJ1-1	TGTGCCAGCAGCACCCGGGCGAACACTGAAGCTTTCTTT	CASSTRANTEAFF